These 18 T cell receptor beta chains were sequenced from one sample in a study of cytomegalovirus exposure and HLA in healthy donors. The PCR was carried out with 60 Vbeta primers and 13 Jbeta primers. Only in-frame clones appear in the TCRdb table, and some are missing; sequencing was by immunoSEQ multiplex PCR. The sample lists some 180,000 clones, roughly four fifths occurring once. Sequenced material: PBMCs. Receptor source: a male donor in good health and CMV-seronegative.

This clone is a singleton in its sample. This rearrangement joins TRBV30 to TRBJ1-5; 7 nucleotides match TRBD1. Looked up from germline, CDR1 is GTSNPN and CDR2 is SVGIG (reference sequence). The CDR3 runs to 15 residues. The V segment lost 0 bases and the J segment 4 bases; nucleotides outside the gene matches: 6. Here the CDR3 DNA reads TGTGCCTGGAGTGTACAGGGCAGGGGGAATCAGCCCCAGCATTTT. Translation: CAWSVQGRGNQPQHF. The full variable domain, rest sourced from reference TRBV30 and TRBJ1-5, is SQTIHQWPATLVQPVGSPLSLECTVEGTSNPNLYWYRQAAGRGLQLLFYSVGIGQISSEVPQNLSASRPQDRQFILSSKKLLLSDSGFYLCAWSVQGRGNQPQHFGDGTRLSIL.

The chain is built from TRBV6-5 and TRBJ2-5, with no clear D. Trimming took off 0 bases at V and 5 bases at J, with 7 bases between the two ends. The CDR3 totals 13 residues. Germline lookup yields CDR1 MNHEY and CDR2 SVGAGI. The CDR3 here is CASSYSRRETQYF. CDR3 sequence (DNA): TGTGCCAGCAGTTACTCGAGGCGCGAGACCCAGTACTTC.

This chain links TRBV5-6 with TRBJ1-5; D is uncertain. Germline-derived CDR1 and CDR2 are SGHDT and YYEEEE. Trimming removed 3 bases from V and 3 bases from J, with 4 bases in between. The length of the CDR3 is 12 residues. The CDR3 here is CASSSFNQPQHF. The DNA of the CDR3 is TGTGCCAGCAGCTCGTTCAATCAGCCCCAGCATTTT.

This chain links TRBV9 with TRBJ2-1, with TRBD1 as a possible D gene (6 bases). This CDR3 comprises 15 residues. Germline CDR1 is SGDLS and CDR2 is YYNGEE. The germline V and J ends were trimmed by 0 bases and 4 bases, with 11 bases remaining between them. The CDR3: CASSVEGVEYNEQFF. The CDR3 DNA follows: TGTGCCAGCAGCGTAGAGGGGGTGGAATACAATGAGCAGTTCTTC.

This chain links TRBV9 with TRBJ1-3; D is uncertain. Germline V gene lookup returns CDR1 SGDLS and CDR2 YYNGEE. Trimming took 1 base from V and 4 from J, leaving 3 bases between them. The CDR3 sequence is 12 residues long. The CDR3 region has the DNA TGTGCCAGCAGCGTATTAGGAAACACCATATATTTT. Translating it yields CASSVLGNTIYF.

The CDR3 protein is CASSQVGTAGNTIYF. The CDR3 coding sequence is TGTGCCAGCAGCCAAGTCGGGACAGCTGGAAACACCATATATTTT. The V call is TRBV4-2, the J call TRBJ1-3; 7 bases are shared with TRBD1. Germline lookup yields CDR1 LGHNA and CDR2 YNFKEQ. V lost 1 base, J lost 2 bases, and 2 bases stayed unmatched. The CDR3 consists of 15 residues.

The chain has TRBV7-9 and TRBJ2-3; 14 bases are shared with TRBD2. CDR1 is SEHNR and CDR2 is FQNEAQ in the germline V gene (reference sequence). V shed 4 bases, J shed 2 bases, and the junction held 8 bases outside the gene matches. The CDR3 contains 18 residues. The CDR3 DNA is TGTGCCAGCAGCTCGGGACTAGCGGGGGCCCGAAACACAGATACGCAGTATTTT. Its translation: CASSSGLAGARNTDTQYF.

The chain uses TRBV7-9 and TRBJ2-1; 9 nucleotides line up with TRBD1. This CDR3 has 15 residues. Unmatched junction bases numbered 10, after V lost 4 bases and J lost 9 bases. In germline, CDR1 is SEHNR, CDR2 FQNEAQ (reference sequence). This CDR3 is CASSSRGQGRSEQFF. The CDR3 DNA reads as TGTGCCAGCAGCTCACGGGGACAGGGAAGGAGTGAGCAGTTCTTC.

V usage is TRBV27 and J usage is TRBJ2-1, with 9 nucleotides matching TRBD2. Per the germline V gene, CDR1 is MNHEY and CDR2 is SMNVEV (reference sequence). The J segment lost 9 bases and the V segment lost 6 bases, leaving 18 bases of the junction unmatched. The CDR3 consists of 17 residues. CDR3 coding DNA: TGTGCCAGCAGCACCACTCAGCGGGAGGCGATAATGGGTGAGCAGTTCTTC. Translating gives CASSTTQREAIMGEQFF.

The chain has TRBV2 and TRBJ2-3; possibly TRBD2 for D (6 bases). This CDR3 has 15 residues. Per germline, CDR1 SNHLY and CDR2 FYNNEI. Deletions cut 8 bases from V and 6 bases from J, with 21 bases between. The chain's CDR3 is CASQRESGAGDTQYF. CDR3 in DNA: TGTGCCAGCCAACGGGAGAGTGGGGCCGGGGATACGCAGTATTTT.

The genes are TRBV5-1 and TRBJ2-7; D is unclear. CDR3 length: 15 residues. Looked up from germline, CDR1 is SGHRS and CDR2 is YFSETQ. V was shortened by 4 bases and J by 6 bases, with 20 bases between the two germline ends. The CDR3 nucleotides are TGCGCCAGCAGCCGCGCCTCCTATTTATCGGGCGAGCAGTACTTC. Amino acid sequence: CASSRASYLSGEQYF.

This clone showed up just a few times. Here the CDR3 reads CASSPLTRVAGYEQYF. In nucleotides, the CDR3 is TGTGCCAGCAGCCCCCTGACTAGGGTTGCGGGGTACGAGCAGTACTTC. This rearrangement joins TRBV11-2 to TRBJ2-7, with a weak D call TRBD2 (6 bases). V dropped 5 bases and J dropped 4 bases, with 21 bases sitting between them. This CDR3 region has 16 residues. Germline V gene data show CDR1 as SGHAT and CDR2 as FQNNGV.

This clone came up a few times. The chain recombines TRBV23-1 with TRBJ2-7; tentatively, D is TRBD1 (5 bases). TRBV23-1 is sorted into the ORF group, with uncertain function. This CDR3 contains 14 residues. The germline V and J ends were trimmed by 3 bases and 3 bases, with 12 bases remaining between them. The CDR3 loop reads CASSHHRTNYEQYF. The DNA for the CDR3 is TGCGCCAGCAGTCATCACAGGACAAACTACGAGCAGTACTTC.

A single count supports this clone. The rearrangement links TRBV5-1 to TRBJ1-1; D gene unclear. Per germline, CDR1 SGHRS and CDR2 YFSETQ. The CDR3 sequence is 16 residues long. V dropped 4 bases and J dropped 1 base, with 17 bases sitting between them. The CDR3 DNA follows: TGCGCCAGCAGCACCGGGAGGATAGACCCGAACACTGAAGCTTTCTTT. Translating gives CASSTGRIDPNTEAFF.

The chain joins TRBV28 to TRBJ1-5, with 9 bases fitting TRBD1. Per germline, CDR1 MDHEN and CDR2 SYDVKM. With V trimmed by 5 bases and J by 6 bases, 5 bases remained unmatched. CDR3 size: 14 residues. The DNA for the CDR3 is TGTGCCAGCAGTCCACAGGGGGCGGGTCAGCCCCAGCATTTT. This translates into CASSPQGAGQPQHF.

Written as DNA, the CDR3 is TGTGCCAGCAGTGCGAGACGGAGCGAGCAGTACTTC. The encoded protein is CASSARRSEQYF. This chain links TRBV2 with TRBJ2-7; D ambiguous. The germline V and J ends were trimmed by 4 bases and 6 bases, with 10 bases remaining between them. From germline, CDR1 is SNHLY and CDR2 FYNNEI. The CDR3 covers 12 residues.

The chain carries TRBV6-5 and TRBJ2-7; 13 positions match TRBD2. There are 15 residues in the CDR3. CDR1 and CDR2 (germline): MNHEY, SVGAGI. Trimming removed 5 bases from V and 7 bases from J; junction bases left unmatched: 8. The CDR3 spells CASSLRLAGGFEQYF. The CDR3 DNA reads as TGTGCCAGCAGTCTAAGACTAGCGGGAGGCTTTGAGCAGTACTTC.

The rearrangement uses TRBV4-1 and TRBJ2-3; 8 bases line up with TRBD1. The CDR3 spans 16 residues. The germline V gene has CDR1 MGHRA and CDR2 YSYEKL. The V segment lost 1 base and the J segment 4 bases; nucleotides outside the gene matches: 7. The CDR3 DNA reads as TGCGCCAGCAGCCAAGGAACGACAGGGGCGGCAGATACGCAGTATTTT. It codes for CASSQGTTGAADTQYF.